This TCR beta chain derives from a study of cytotoxic CD8 clonotypes in ibrutinib-treated CLL. CDR1 and CDR2 (germline): SGHRS, YFSETQ. The CDR3 runs 14 residues. With 6 bases removed from V and 0 bases from J, the gap between germline ends came to 10 bases. Details on this clone: The antigen is undetermined.

Broader study findings: The study found baseline clonality above age-matched healthy donors, tracking circulating CD8+ T-cell counts. Public clonotypes occurred uncommonly; on treatment, they contracted or remained stable.

The assay was immunoSEQ multiplex PCR, and TCRdb's table has in-frame clones only and misses some. Of about 58,000 clones listed, about 72% were seen once; the top ten hold about two fifths. Sample: PBMCs, taken after 12 months of ibrutinib treatment. The V call is TRBV5-1, the J call TRBJ2-1; D is perhaps TRBD2 (6 bases). This sequence originates from a human donor with chronic lymphocytic leukemia. DNA of the CDR3: TGCGCCAGCACTCGGGAGAGCTCCTACAATGAGCAGTTCTTC. Protein sequence: CASTRESSYNEQFF.